Below are 8 T cell receptor beta chains sequenced from a single sample in a study of molecular identifiers for immune sequencing clone quantification. TCRdb re-analysed the PCR reads in MiXCR, keeping a single row per CDR3 protein. The repertoire includes hundreds of thousands of distinct CDR3 sequences, roughly 25% of them detected once, and 0.6% to 0.9% sits in the top ten. Sequenced input: naive CD8+ T cells from blood, with Jurkat cell RNA spiked in. Subset: FACS-sorted CD8+CD4-CCR7+CD45RA+ naive T cells. Source of these receptors: a human donor in good health. Some libraries in this study had Jurkat cell RNA spiked in.

This clonotype occurred a few times. One end of the junction varies from germline; a read error may be responsible. The chain employs TRBV19 and TRBJ1-3; D is perhaps TRBD1 (5 bases). CDR3 size: 16 residues. Germline V gene lookup returns CDR1 LNHDA and CDR2 SQIVND (reference sequence). CDR3 nucleotide sequence: TGTGCCAGTAGTATGGATAACTACGGGGGAGGAAACACCATACATTTT. Translation: CASSMDNYGGGNTIHF.

The CDR3 DNA reads as TGTGCCAGCAGCCCTTCTCCGACAGGTCCTGAAGCTTTCTTT. Residues: CASSPSPTGPEAFF. The V and J genes are TRBV9 and TRBJ1-1; TRBD1 might be the D (6 bases). Trimming pared 4 bases from V and 6 bases from J, leaving 16 bases between. CDR1 and CDR2 (germline): SGDLS, YYNGEE. The CDR3 sequence is 14 residues long. Based on the CDR3 plus reference TRBV9 and TRBJ1-1, the full variable domain is DSGVTQTPKHLITATGQRVTLRCSPRSGDLSVYWYQQSLDQGLQFLIQYYNGEERAKGNILERFSAQQFPDLHSELNLSSLELGDSALYFCASSPSPTGPEAFFGQGTRLTVV.

Worth noting for this clonotype: Compared with germline, one end of the junction differs, possibly owing to a read error. The chain combines TRBV6-6 with TRBJ1-1, with D uncertain. CDR3 length equals 13 residues. The V gene's germline CDR1 is MNHNY and CDR2 SVGAGI (reference sequence). The CDR3 coding sequence is TGTGCCAGCAGTTACGTCGGGAACACTGAAGCTTCCTTT. Translated: CASSYVGNTEASF.

With regard to this clonotype: This could be a read error, since a much larger clone is one nucleotide away. Lacking the conserved final phenylalanine or tryptophan, this CDR3 likely reflects a read error. The J gene is TRBJ2-3, the V gene TRBV14, with D hard to call. In germline, CDR1 is SGHDN, CDR2 FVKESK. CDR3 size: 13 residues. V was cut by 5 bases and J by 4 bases, with 10 bases left in between. CDR3 region: CASSTRYPDTQYS. The CDR3 DNA sequence: TGTGCCAGCAGCACAAGGTACCCAGATACGCAGTATTCT.

On this clonotype: A read error may account for a junction end that differs from germline. The chain joins TRBV29-1 to TRBJ1-1; a weak D match, TRBD1 (5 bases). Germline CDR1 reads SQVTM; CDR2 reads ANQGSEA. CDR3 length: 13 amino acids. The CDR3 sequence: CSVWTGTDTETFF. The CDR3 DNA reads as TGCAGCGTCTGGACGGGGACGGACACTGAAACTTTCTTT.

This clonotype was detected only a few times. The chain recombines TRBV19 with TRBJ2-7, with 9 positions matching TRBD2. Per the germline V gene, CDR1 is LNHDA and CDR2 is SQIVND (reference sequence). The CDR3 runs to 13 residues. V dropped 7 bases and J dropped 7; count of bases not matched to a gene: 8. In nucleotides, the CDR3 is TGTGCCAGTAATAGCGGGAGTGAATATGAGCAGTACTTC. As protein: CASNSGSEYEQYF.

Regarding this clonotype: This may be a read error: a much more frequent sequence differs by one nucleotide. The chain recombines TRBV4-3 with TRBJ1-4; TRBD1 might be the D (5 bases). The V end lost 0 bases, the J end lost 8 bases, and 10 bases lay between the germline ends. The CDR3 runs 14 residues. The germline V gene encodes CDR1 LGHNA and CDR2 YSLEER. In nucleotides, the CDR3 is TGCGCCAGCAGCCAAGATACCAGGGTGGAAAAACTGTTTTTT. This codes for CASSQDTRVEKLFF.

This clonotype showed up just a few times. The chain links TRBV9 to TRBJ2-7, with 8 nucleotides matching TRBD2. CDR1 and CDR2 (germline): SGDLS, YYNGEE. The J segment lost 6 bases and the V segment lost 4 bases, leaving 12 bases of the junction unmatched. This CDR3 comprises 15 residues. The CDR3 here is CASSMGGTSNSEQYF. The CDR3 DNA follows: TGTGCCAGCAGCATGGGGGGGACTAGTAATTCCGAGCAGTACTTC.